This T cell receptor (beta chain) originates from a study of T cells in Graves' hyperthyroidism and ophthalmopathy. Study-wide results and caveats: Ophthalmopathy was predicted by the model a median of approximately 6 months ahead of onset.

The source material, RNA transcripts, was used to amplify TCR beta CDR3 regions. HTBI primers were employed in a first-round RT-PCR of the TCR CDR3. A single record per CDR3 protein comes from TCRdb applying MiXCR to the multiplex PCR reads. The sample holds roughly 520,000 distinct CDR3 sequences, approximately 24% seen once. At least 3 on the Clinical Activity Score was recorded for ophthalmopathy patients, who also had NOSPECS grade at least 4 and duration under 3 months. In this sample, this clonotype turned up once. What it binds is not known. Germline CDR1 LGHDT, CDR2 YNNKEL (reference sequence). CDR3 length: 15 residues. Germline trimming cut 3 bases from V and 8 bases from J; bases unmatched to any gene: 12.

The sequence was obtained from a young woman with Graves' ophthalmopathy. The sequencing sample was made of blood. The genes are TRBV3-1 and TRBJ1-2, with 7 positions matching TRBD1. The CDR3 DNA follows: TGTGCCAGCAGCCAGGAGTCGACAGGGATCGGCGGCTACACCTTC. Its protein is CASSQESTGIGGYTF.